This TCR beta chain was observed in a study of blood T cell repertoires in COVID-19. Study information: Sample material is recorded as cDNA or gDNA derived from T cells, B-cell-depleted T cells, or PBMCs.

Sequencing was performed with immunoSEQ multiplex PCR; in TCRdb, only in-frame clones are kept and a portion is missing. The sample yields under 150,000 clones, around four fifths seen once. The sample taken for sequencing was peripheral blood. This TCR derives from a woman in her 40s with active or convalescent COVID-19.

The CDR3 DNA follows: TGCGCCAGCAGCTCGGACACCCTTTACAATGAGCAGTTCTTC. Translating it yields CASSSDTLYNEQFF. The genes are TRBV5-1 and TRBJ2-1; D is possibly TRBD1 (5 bases). Trimming removed 3 bases from V and 4 bases from J, with 11 bases in between. The CDR3 totals 14 residues. Germline V gives CDR1 SGHRS, CDR2 YFSETQ.